The 6 T cell receptor beta chains listed next were all sequenced from one sample in a study of cytomegalovirus exposure and HLA in healthy donors listed by TCRdb under 2017. The library was prepared using the immunoSEQ multiplex PCR assay. For the multiplex PCR, a mixture combining 60 forward primers for TCR Vbeta segments and 13 reverse primers for TCR Jbeta segments was used. TCRdb obtained this table from immuneACCESS and retained in-frame rearrangements with V and J assigned. These tables miss some clones; where compared with another copy, unresolved V genes account for less than half of the shortfall, and the remainder is unexplained. Across this sample there are some 150,000 clones, with roughly 74% seen only once. Approximately 2.8% of the sample is in the top ten clones. Material for sequencing was PBMCs. These receptors originate from a young man in good health and CMV-seronegative.

V gene TRBV10-3 combines with J gene TRBJ1-5; no definite D call. This CDR3 has 12 amino acids. The ends were cut back, 10 bases at V and 0 bases at J, with 7 bases in the middle. Germline V gives CDR1 ENHRY, CDR2 SYGVKD. The CDR3, as DNA: TGTGCCACCTGCGATAGCAATCAGCCCCAGCATTTT. Translated: CATCDSNQPQHF.

The J gene is TRBJ2-2, the V gene TRBV11-2; 9 bases are a match to TRBD2. The CDR3 loop spans 16 amino acids. The V gene's germline CDR1 is SGHAT and CDR2 FQNNGV. V dropped 4 bases and J dropped 5; count of bases not matched to a gene: 8. CDR3 nucleotide sequence: TGTGCCAGCAGCTCCATAGCGGGGGCAGGAACCGGGGAGCTGTTTTTT. Its protein product is CASSSIAGAGTGELFF.

The J gene is TRBJ2-7, the V gene TRBV18; 11 bases line up with TRBD1. The CDR3 totals 16 residues. The J segment lost 2 bases and the V segment lost 5 bases, leaving 8 bases of the junction unmatched. Germline values: CDR1 KGHSH, CDR2 LQKENI. CDR3 amino acids: CASSTGTGGVPYEQYF. The DNA for the CDR3 is TGTGCCAGCTCAACGGGGACAGGGGGAGTACCCTACGAGCAGTACTTC.

This rearrangement joins TRBV19 to TRBJ1-5, with TRBD1 identical over 7 bases. CDR3 length: 15 amino acids. From germline, CDR1 is LNHDA and CDR2 SQIVND (reference sequence). V lost 10 bases to trimming and J lost 3 bases; unmatched junction nucleotides: 12. The CDR3 is CATLGYRGFNQPQHF. The CDR3 bases are TGTGCCACCCTCGGCTACAGGGGCTTCAATCAGCCCCAGCATTTT. Using reference TRBV19 and TRBJ1-5 for the parts outside the CDR3, the full variable domain is DGGITQSPKYLFRKEGQNVTLSCEQNLNHDAMYWYRQDPGQGLRLIYYSQIVNDFQKGDIAEGYSVSREKKESFPLTVTSAQKNPTAFYLCATLGYRGFNQPQHFGDGTRLSIL.

The chain has TRBV21-1 and TRBJ2-5; the D call TRBD2 from the table was never checked on the DNA. TRBV21-1 corresponds to a pseudogene. This CDR3 contains 17 residues. CDR3 in amino acids: CASSKTRTSGGAGTQYF. The CDR3 nucleotides are TGTGCCAGCAGCAAAACGAGGACTAGCGGGGGGGCAGGGACCCAGTACTTC.

There are a few counts of this clone. This sequence joins TRBV19 and TRBJ1-2, with TRBD1 matching 7 bases. The germline V gene has CDR1 LNHDA and CDR2 SQIVND (reference sequence). CDR3 size: 14 residues. V lost 5 bases, J lost 2 bases, and 5 bases stayed unmatched. CDR3 region: CASSLRGENYGYTF. CDR3 DNA sequence: TGTGCCAGTAGTCTCAGGGGGGAAAACTATGGCTACACCTTC.